In this sample, the clone carrying this T cell receptor beta chain turned up many times. Its antigen is currently unknown. The CDR3 covers 15 residues. Per germline, CDR1 MNHEY and CDR2 SMNVEV (reference sequence). This specimen belongs to a study of blood T cells in healthy people across ages. Looking at the study overall: Per two T cells, about one barcoded beta molecule was captured through template switching. Points from the study as a whole: Measured against age, TCR beta diversity per million T cells decreased in a roughly linear manner. Whereas aged donors had fewer naive CD4+ cells, long-lived donors had more of them and higher diversity.

Sample-barcoded 5' priming and a J-beta primer mix drove a second PCR of 7 to 11 cycles. With 12 random nucleotides, a template-switch adaptor tagged each individual cDNA molecule. One entry per CDR3 protein results from TCRdb running MiXCR on the 5' RACE reads. The repertoire holds hundreds of thousands of distinct CDR3 sequences, approximately 22% seen once, with about 22% in the top ten. The chain carries TRBV27 and TRBJ2-5; TRBD2 matches 7 bases. The end of the DNA fits TRBJ2-7 better, so the J call may be wrong. Sequencing used blood. The receptor was isolated from a man in his 70s in good health. For the CDR3, the DNA is TGTGCCAGCAGTTTATCGATTTCGGGGGGATACGAGCAGTACGTC. Protein: CASSLSISGGYEQYV.